This entry concerns a single T cell receptor (beta chain). This CDR3 is built from 15 residues. CDR1 and CDR2 from the germline V gene are SSHAT and FNYEAQ (reference sequence). The J segment lost 6 bases and the V segment lost 5 bases, leaving 4 bases of the junction unmatched. The sample belongs to a study of OX40 agonist ivuxolimab in advanced cancers. Background on the study: Allowance was made for prior anti-PD-1, anti-PD-L1 or anti-CTLA-4 therapy, and approximately 41% had some.

Produced via immunoSEQ multiplex PCR; TCRdb's table is partial and in-frame only. The table has some 95,000 clones, about 85% seen once; the top ten hold 0.8% to 0.9%. The sequencing used CD4+ or CD8+ T cells sorted from blood, collected in a trial of the OX40 agonist ivuxolimab. This chain links TRBV7-7 with TRBJ2-3; TRBD2 matches 14 bases. This TCR came from an adult with an advanced solid tumor such as melanoma, head and neck, liver or kidney cancer. The CDR3 is CASSPGLAGVDTQYF. The CDR3 DNA reads as TGTGCCAGCAGCCCGGGACTAGCGGGAGTGGATACGCAGTATTTT.